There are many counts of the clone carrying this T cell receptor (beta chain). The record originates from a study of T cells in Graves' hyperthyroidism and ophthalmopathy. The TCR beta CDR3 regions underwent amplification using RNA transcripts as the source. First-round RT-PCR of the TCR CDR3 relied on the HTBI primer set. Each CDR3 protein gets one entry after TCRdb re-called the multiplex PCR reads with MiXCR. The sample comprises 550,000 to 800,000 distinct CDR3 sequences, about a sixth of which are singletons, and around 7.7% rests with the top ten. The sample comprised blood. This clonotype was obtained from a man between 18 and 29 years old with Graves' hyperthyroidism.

The CDR3 spells CASSDLIPRTSSYNEQFF. The DNA of the CDR3 is TGTGCCAGCAGCGACCTTATACCGAGAACGAGCTCCTACAATGAGCAGTTCTTC. The rearrangement links TRBV11-1 to TRBJ2-1; no definite D call. V was trimmed by 5 bases and J by 0 bases, leaving 20 bases between them. The germline gives CDR1 SGHAT, CDR2 FQDESV (reference sequence). This CDR3 spans 18 amino acids.